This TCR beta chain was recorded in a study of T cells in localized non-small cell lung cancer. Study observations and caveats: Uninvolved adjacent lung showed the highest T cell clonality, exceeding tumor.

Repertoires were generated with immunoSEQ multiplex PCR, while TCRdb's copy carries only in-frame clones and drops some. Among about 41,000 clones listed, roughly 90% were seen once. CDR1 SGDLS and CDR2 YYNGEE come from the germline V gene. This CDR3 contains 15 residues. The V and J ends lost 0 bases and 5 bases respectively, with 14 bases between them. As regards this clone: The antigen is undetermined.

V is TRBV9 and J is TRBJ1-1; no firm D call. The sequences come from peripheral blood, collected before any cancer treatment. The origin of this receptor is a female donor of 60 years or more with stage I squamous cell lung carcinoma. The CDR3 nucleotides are TGTGCCAGCAGCGTAGCTGTTTGGGGAAGGACTGAAGCTTTCTTT. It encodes CASSVAVWGRTEAFF.